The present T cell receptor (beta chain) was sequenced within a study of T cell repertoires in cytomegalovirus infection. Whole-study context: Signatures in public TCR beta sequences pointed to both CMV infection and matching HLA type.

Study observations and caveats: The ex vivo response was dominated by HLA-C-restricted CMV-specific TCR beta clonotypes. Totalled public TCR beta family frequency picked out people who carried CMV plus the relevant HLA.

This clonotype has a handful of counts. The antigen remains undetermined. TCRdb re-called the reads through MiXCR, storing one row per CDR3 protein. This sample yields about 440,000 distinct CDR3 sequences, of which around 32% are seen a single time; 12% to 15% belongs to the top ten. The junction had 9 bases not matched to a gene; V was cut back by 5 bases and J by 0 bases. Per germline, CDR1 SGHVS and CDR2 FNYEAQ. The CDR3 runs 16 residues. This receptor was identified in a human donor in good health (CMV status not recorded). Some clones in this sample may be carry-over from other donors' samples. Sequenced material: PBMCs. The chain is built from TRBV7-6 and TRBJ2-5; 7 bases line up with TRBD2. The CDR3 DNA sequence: TGTGCCAGCAGCCCCGAGCGGGGCCTCTACCAAGAGACCCAGTACTTC. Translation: CASSPERGLYQETQYF.